The clone carrying this T cell receptor beta chain was detected only a few times. The entry originates in a study of CD4 T cells in relation to SARS-CoV-2 and coronaviruses. Before the COVID-19 pandemic, during about 2010-2018, CD4+ T cells were taken from unexposed donors. Naive and memory CD4+ T cells came from enriched cryopreserved PBMCs. Deep TCR-beta sequencing used DNA from uncultured naive and memory CD4+ T cells. Sequenced by immunoSEQ multiplex PCR; TCRdb stores in-frame clones only, minus some. Among about 65,000 clones listed, around 87% were seen once. The V gene's germline CDR1 is SGHTA and CDR2 FQGNSA. The J segment lost 7 bases and the V segment lost 1 base, leaving 3 bases of the junction unmatched. CDR3 length equals 13 residues.

The receptor was derived from a human donor in good health. This rearrangement joins TRBV7-2 to TRBJ1-2, with 7 bases fitting TRBD1. Material for sequencing was memory CD4+ T cells from PBMCs. CDR3 in amino acids: CASSLDRQGGYTF. In nucleotides, the CDR3 is TGTGCCAGCAGCTTAGACCGACAGGGTGGCTACACCTTC. The entire variable domain, with the rest obtained from reference TRBV7-2 and TRBJ1-2, is as follows: GAGVSQSPSNKVTEKGKDVELRCDPISGHTALYWYRQSLGQGLEFLIYFQGNSAPDKSGLPSDRFSAERTGGSVSTLTIQRTQQEDSAVYLCASSLDRQGGYTFGSGTRLTVV.